This is a list of T cell receptor beta chains from one sample in a study of blood T cells in healthy people across ages. TCRdb called the 5' RACE reads again in MiXCR, with one record for every CDR3 protein. The sample has hundreds of thousands of distinct CDR3 sequences, about a quarter seen once. The same data also went into a second study, on T cells of mothers and their children.

The specimen sequenced was blood. These receptors all come from a boy younger than 10 in good health. Both conserved end residues are trimmed from each CDR3. Size is omitted from some rows. Given values are once, few, many or a class for expanded clones.

clone size: few; V gene: TRBV4-2; J gene: TRBJ2-4; CDR3 protein: ASSHPPGGGGTPAKNIQY
clone size: few; V gene: TRBV20-1; J gene: TRBJ2-1; CDR3 protein: SVVGYNEQF
clone size: -; V gene: TRBV20-1; J gene: TRBJ2-1; CDR3 protein: SAPTSGYNEQF
clone size: few; V gene: TRBV19; J gene: TRBJ1-2; CDR3 protein: ASSIAGRNYGYT
clone size: few; V gene: TRBV19; J gene: TRBJ1-4; CDR3 protein: ASSFRDRGRGKLF
clone size: once; V gene: TRBV20-1; J gene: TRBJ2-5; CDR3 protein: SARAPDSGETQY
clone size: -; V gene: TRBV20-1; J gene: TRBJ1-4; CDR3 protein: SAQGGGEKLF
clone size: many; V gene: TRBV7-2; J gene: TRBJ1-5; CDR3 protein: ASSLGTMMKPQH
clone size: -; V gene: TRBV25-1; J gene: TRBJ1-2; CDR3 protein: ASSHSYGYT
clone size: few; V gene: TRBV6-6; J gene: TRBJ2-1; CDR3 protein: ASSYFDNEQF
clone size: -; V gene: TRBV10-3; J gene: TRBJ1-1; CDR3 protein: ATDNHNTPIRDAERTEAF
clone size: -; V gene: TRBV6-5; J gene: TRBJ1-2; CDR3 protein: ASSYSIAVWSYGYT
clone size: -; V gene: TRBV5-1; J gene: TRBJ2-2; CDR3 protein: ASRVSNTGELF
clone size: few; V gene: TRBV7-8; J gene: TRBJ2-6; CDR3 protein: ASSPRGGSGANVLT
clone size: few; V gene: TRBV29-1; J gene: TRBJ2-3; CDR3 protein: SVEGGRGNTDTQY
clone size: -; V gene: TRBV14; J gene: TRBJ2-1; CDR3 protein: ASSQGWGNEQF
clone size: -; V gene: TRBV7-9; J gene: TRBJ2-2; CDR3 protein: ASMRESGELF
clone size: once; V gene: TRBV4-3; J gene: TRBJ2-7; CDR3 protein: ASSQDSGVVYEQY
clone size: few; V gene: TRBV3-1; J gene: TRBJ2-5; CDR3 protein: ASRTNGQETQY
clone size: few; V gene: TRBV11-3; J gene: TRBJ2-2; CDR3 protein: ASSLRRGHVGGGELF
clone size: -; V gene: TRBV25-1; J gene: TRBJ2-2; CDR3 protein: ASSEGSGSTSNTGELF
clone size: few; V gene: TRBV27; J gene: TRBJ2-2; CDR3 protein: ASSFGDTGELF
clone size: few; V gene: TRBV30; J gene: TRBJ2-1; CDR3 protein: AWSVPVLSSYNEQF
clone size: few; V gene: TRBV10-1; J gene: TRBJ2-1; CDR3 protein: ARLAGGYNEQF
clone size: -; V gene: TRBV20-1; J gene: TRBJ2-7; CDR3 protein: SAMGQGSSYEQY
clone size: -; V gene: TRBV18; J gene: TRBJ2-5; CDR3 protein: ASSPRANQETQY
clone size: -; V gene: TRBV27; J gene: -; CDR3 protein: ASCPGRGPTYEQY
clone size: few; V gene: TRBV12-3/TRBV12-4; J gene: TRBJ1-5; CDR3 protein: ASSLRDRGGQPQH
clone size: -; V gene: TRBV27; J gene: -; CDR3 protein: ASRDNLAGIETQY
clone size: -; V gene: TRBV6-5; J gene: TRBJ2-3; CDR3 protein: ASSYFQGGDTQY
clone size: many; V gene: TRBV7-6; J gene: TRBJ2-3; CDR3 protein: ASSHRLAGGTDTQY
clone size: few; V gene: TRBV29-1; J gene: TRBJ2-4; CDR3 protein: SVAQGSKNIQY
clone size: -; V gene: TRBV27; J gene: TRBJ2-1; CDR3 protein: ASSLGALAGTEQF
clone size: few; V gene: TRBV7-9; J gene: -; CDR3 protein: VSSLGSYEQY
clone size: -; V gene: TRBV5-1; J gene: TRBJ1-1; CDR3 protein: ASGQGTEAF
clone size: -; V gene: TRBV20-1; J gene: TRBJ2-5; CDR3 protein: SAAGQVQETQY
clone size: few; V gene: TRBV15; J gene: TRBJ2-5; CDR3 protein: ATSSPSGGSETQY
clone size: -; V gene: TRBV4-3; J gene: TRBJ2-2; CDR3 protein: ASSQGTSETGELF
clone size: -; V gene: TRBV20-1; J gene: TRBJ1-2; CDR3 protein: SARTGTVNYGYT
clone size: -; V gene: TRBV5-5; J gene: -; CDR3 protein: ASSLGRERLNEQF
clone size: -; V gene: TRBV30; J gene: TRBJ1-5; CDR3 protein: AWSVQQGSQPQH
clone size: -; V gene: TRBV5-1; J gene: TRBJ1-1; CDR3 protein: ASTDLDGNTEAF
clone size: few; V gene: TRBV7-2; J gene: TRBJ2-3; CDR3 protein: ASSPRGLAGADTQY
clone size: -; V gene: TRBV5-1; J gene: TRBJ2-7; CDR3 protein: ASSLEGHYEQY
clone size: -; V gene: TRBV2; J gene: TRBJ2-4; CDR3 protein: ASSEGWDIQY
clone size: -; V gene: TRBV27; J gene: -; CDR3 protein: ASSNDRTYEQY
clone size: -; V gene: TRBV4-1; J gene: TRBJ2-6; CDR3 protein: ASSQGPGANVLT
clone size: -; V gene: TRBV20-1; J gene: TRBJ2-5; CDR3 protein: SASPAEEIQETQY
clone size: few; V gene: TRBV28; J gene: TRBJ2-5; CDR3 protein: ASNEYSLSETQY
clone size: -; V gene: TRBV7-2; J gene: TRBJ1-1; CDR3 protein: ASGGGRTEAF
clone size: few; V gene: TRBV29-1; J gene: TRBJ1-2; CDR3 protein: SVVTTGTGLYGYT
clone size: -; V gene: TRBV7-8; J gene: TRBJ1-4; CDR3 protein: AGSPGTGGLEKLF
clone size: -; V gene: TRBV28; J gene: TRBJ1-1; CDR3 protein: ASSLGGFEVTEAF
clone size: -; V gene: TRBV15; J gene: TRBJ2-3; CDR3 protein: ATSRDRGGPTDTQY
clone size: few; V gene: TRBV10-3; J gene: TRBJ1-1; CDR3 protein: AISGFGAGLNTEAF
clone size: few; V gene: TRBV5-5; J gene: TRBJ2-3; CDR3 protein: ASSFGLKGLTDTQY